The 27 T cell receptor beta chains in this list originate from one sample, sequenced in a study of T cell repertoires in cytomegalovirus infection. Their recognized antigens are unknown. TCRdb recomputed calls from the reads with MiXCR, one row per CDR3 protein. The profile covers 340,000 or so distinct CDR3 sequences, with more than 20% appearing a single time and roughly 13% taken by the ten largest. The sequencing here drew on cultured PBMCs, taken from culture after CMV antigen stimulation. These receptors originate from a human donor in good health (CMV status not recorded). Some clones in this sample may be carry-over from other donors' samples.

The rearrangement joins TRBV4-3 to TRBJ2-7, with 16 bases fitting TRBD2. CDR1 LGHNA and CDR2 YSLEER come from the germline V gene. There are 21 residues in the CDR3. Trimming took 0 bases from V and 2 from J; bases not matched to a gene: 13. CDR3: CASSQDLSAAGTSGRAYEQYF. CDR3 nucleotides: TGCGCCAGCAGCCAAGATTTGTCGGCAGCCGGGACTAGCGGGAGGGCCTACGAGCAGTACTTC.

The CDR3 loop reads CASSLGQETYEQYF. CDR3 sequence (DNA): TGTGCCAGCAGCTTGGGGCAGGAGACCTACGAGCAGTACTTC. V gene TRBV5-4 combines with J gene TRBJ2-7; D is unresolved. The CDR3 sequence is 14 residues long. The ends were cut back, 0 bases at V and 2 bases at J, with 9 bases in the middle. Germline V gives CDR1 SGHNT, CDR2 YYREEE (reference sequence).

The V and J genes are TRBV4-3 and TRBJ1-1; D is uncertain. This CDR3 is built from 16 residues. Trimming took off 0 bases at V and 6 bases at J, with 17 bases between the two ends. CDR1 and CDR2 (germline): LGHNA, YSLEER. The DNA of the CDR3 is TGCGCCAGCAGCCAAGATAGTGAGGTGGCCCAGTCTGAAGCTTTCTTT. This translates into CASSQDSEVAQSEAFF.

The chain carries TRBV7-2 and TRBJ2-3; possible D gene TRBD2, 6 bases. Germline V CDR1 and CDR2: SGHTA, FQGNSA. The CDR3 is 14 residues long. Between the trimmed V and J ends, which lost 2 bases and 9 bases, there was a span of 15 bases. The CDR3 loop reads CASSLTDARGTQYF. The CDR3 DNA follows: TGTGCCAGCAGCTTAACTGACGCCCGGGGGACGCAGTATTTT.

The genes are TRBV7-9 and TRBJ2-7, with a tentative D call TRBD1 (5 bases). CDR3 length: 15 residues. The germline V gene encodes CDR1 SEHNR and CDR2 FQNEAQ (reference sequence). Trimming stripped 6 bases from V and 0 bases from J, with 15 bases between. CDR3 nucleotides: TGTGCCAGCAGTTTAAAGGGGATGCCCTCCTACGAGCAGTACTTC. Its protein product is CASSLKGMPSYEQYF.

This clonotype turned up a few times. The V gene is TRBV27, the J gene TRBJ2-1, with D hard to call. The V gene lost 7 bases and the J gene lost 6 bases, with 16 bases spanning the gap. CDR1 MNHEY and CDR2 SMNVEV come from the germline V gene (reference sequence). The CDR3 length is 14 residues. The DNA for the CDR3 is TGTGCCAGCAAGGACCCAATAATAAGCAATGAGCAGTTCTTC. Amino acid sequence: CASKDPIISNEQFF.

The chain couples TRBV29-1 to TRBJ2-7; 16 nucleotides agree with TRBD2. The CDR3 is 14 residues long. The V gene end was trimmed by 6 bases and the J gene end by 4 bases; junction bases not matched to a gene: 3. Germline loops: CDR1 SQVTM, CDR2 ANQGSEA. The CDR3 DNA sequence: TGCAGCGTAGGGACTAGCGGGAGGGTATACGAGCAGTACTTC. Translation gives CSVGTSGRVYEQYF.

The gene calls are TRBV23-1 and TRBJ2-1, with D possibly TRBD2 on 6 matching bases. TRBV23-1 is an ORF; its function is uncertain. V lost 4 bases and J 8 bases, leaving 9 bases between the germline ends. This CDR3 is built from 12 residues. CDR3 in amino acids: CASSRGGDEQFF. CDR3 coding DNA: TGCGCCAGCAGTCGTGGCGGGGATGAGCAGTTCTTC.

Details on this clonotype: Its ends do not fully match the called genes, so a read error is possible. The rearrangement uses TRBV5-4 and TRBJ1-2; tentative D call: TRBD1 (5 bases). The CDR3 spans 12 residues. CDR1 and CDR2 from the germline V gene are SGHNT and YYREEE (reference sequence). The CDR3 DNA sequence: TGTGCCAGCAGCGTAGACAGCCTTCAGGTCGCCTTC. As protein: CASSVDSLQVAF.

The genes are TRBV28 and TRBJ2-3, with TRBD1 identical over 11 bases. The CDR3 sequence is 17 residues long. Trimming took 4 bases from V and 4 from J; bases not matched to a gene: 10. CDR1 and CDR2 (germline): MDHEN, SYDVKM. The CDR3 region is CASSSPPGQGGADTQYF. The CDR3 region has the DNA TGTGCCAGCAGTTCCCCTCCGGGACAGGGGGGAGCAGATACGCAGTATTTT.

This clonotype was counted a few times. The CDR3 nucleotides are TGTGCCAGTACCAGAGGGGTCGGCACAGATACGCAGTATTTT. This gives the protein CASTRGVGTDTQYF. The V and J genes are TRBV19 and TRBJ2-3; the D call may be TRBD1 or TRBD2 (5 bases each). This CDR3 comprises 14 residues. V was trimmed by 7 bases and J by 1 base, leaving 12 bases between them. Germline values: CDR1 LNHDA, CDR2 SQIVND (reference sequence). Full variable domain (rest looked up from reference TRBV19 and TRBJ2-3): DGGITQSPKYLFRKEGQNVTLSCEQNLNHDAMYWYRQDPGQGLRLIYYSQIVNDFQKGDIAEGYSVSREKKESFPLTVTSAQKNPTAFYLCASTRGVGTDTQYFGPGTRLTVL.

The V call is TRBV29-1, the J call TRBJ1-1; D might be TRBD1 (5 bases). There are 14 residues in the CDR3. Trimming pared 5 bases from V and 0 bases from J, leaving 13 bases between. Looked up from germline, CDR1 is SQVTM and CDR2 is ANQGSEA. The CDR3, as DNA: TGCAGCGTTCTTCGGGACCAAATGAACACTGAAGCTTTCTTT. It yields the protein CSVLRDQMNTEAFF.

V gene TRBV20-1 combines with J gene TRBJ2-1, with a tentative D call TRBD1 (6 bases). Germline V gives CDR1 DFQATT, CDR2 SNEGSKA (reference sequence). The CDR3 has 14 residues. Deletions cut 5 bases from V and 4 bases from J, with 15 bases between. CDR3 sequence: CSALRDTNYNEQFF. The CDR3 DNA sequence: TGCAGTGCTCTCCGGGACACAAATTACAATGAGCAGTTCTTC.

This clonotype showed up many times. The rearrangement links TRBV7-2 to TRBJ1-5, with D possibly matching TRBD1 (5 bases). The CDR3 loop spans 14 amino acids. With 1 base removed from V and 4 bases from J, the gap between germline ends came to 8 bases. Germline V gene data show CDR1 as SGHTA and CDR2 as FQGNSA. In DNA, the CDR3 is TGTGCCAGCAGCTTAGTGGGGGTGAATCAGCCCCAGCATTTT. Translating it yields CASSLVGVNQPQHF.

This clonotype was seen once. In DNA, the CDR3 is TGCGCCAGCGGGACTAGCGGACATAGCTCCTACAATGAGCAGTTCTTC. Its translation: CASGTSGHSSYNEQFF. This chain joins TRBV10-2 and TRBJ2-1; the match to TRBD2 covers 11 bases. Looked up from germline, CDR1 is WSHSY and CDR2 is SAAADI. Trimming at V came to 8 bases and at J to 0 bases, leaving 6 bases not matched to a gene. The CDR3 runs to 16 residues.

The V call is TRBV7-2, the J call TRBJ2-3; D possibly corresponds to TRBD2 (5 bases). CDR3 size: 12 residues. Trimming took off 7 bases at V and 3 bases at J, with 8 bases between the two ends. The germline gives CDR1 SGHTA, CDR2 FQGNSA. As DNA, the CDR3 is TGTGCCAGCACAGCGGATACAGATACGCAGTATTTT. The encoded protein is CASTADTDTQYF.

The chain recombines TRBV28 with TRBJ1-5; D not resolved. Germline V lookup: CDR1 MDHEN, CDR2 SYDVKM. V gave up 5 bases and J gave up 3 bases, with 14 bases separating them. The length of the CDR3 is 15 residues. The CDR3 bases are TGTGCCAGCAGTCGGCGGCTTAGCGCCAATCAGCCCCAGCATTTT. Translation: CASSRRLSANQPQHF.

This chain uses TRBV2 with TRBJ1-2, with a possible D match to TRBD1 (5 bases). The CDR3 spans 15 residues. The germline V gene has CDR1 SNHLY and CDR2 FYNNEI. Trimming removed 1 base at V and 4 bases at J, with 13 bases between. Here the CDR3 DNA reads TGTGCCAGCAGTGAAGAGGCAGGACACTTCTATGGCTACACCTTC. This gives the protein CASSEEAGHFYGYTF.

This clonotype appeared a few times. This chain joins TRBV5-1 and TRBJ2-7, with a weak D call TRBD2 (5 bases). The CDR3 has 17 amino acids. Germline-derived CDR1 and CDR2 are SGHRS and YFSETQ. Trimming pared 3 bases from V and 0 bases from J, leaving 19 bases between. The CDR3 region is CASSSLLSGWSSYEQYF. In nucleotides, the CDR3 is TGCGCCAGCAGCTCCCTTCTAAGCGGATGGAGCTCCTACGAGCAGTACTTC.

CDR3 residues: CASRPPGSFQETQYF. The CDR3 nucleotides read TGTGCCAGCAGGCCCCCGGGCTCTTTCCAAGAGACCCAGTACTTC. The V call is TRBV6-1, the J call TRBJ2-5, with D unclear. V was shortened by 6 bases and J by 1 base, with 15 bases between the two germline ends. The CDR3 runs to 15 residues. The germline V gene has CDR1 MNHNS and CDR2 SASEGT.

This chain joins TRBV20-1 and TRBJ2-2; D call uncertain. The germline V gene encodes CDR1 DFQATT and CDR2 SNEGSKA (reference sequence). Between the trimmed V and J ends, which lost 6 bases and 1 base, there was a span of 12 bases. The CDR3 loop spans 14 amino acids. The CDR3: CSATLAQNTGELFF. The CDR3 nucleotides are TGCAGTGCCACCCTGGCACAGAACACCGGGGAGCTGTTTTTT.

The sample holds many counts of this clonotype. The chain recombines TRBV6-2 or TRBV6-3 with TRBJ2-5, with D perhaps matching TRBD1 (6 bases). The CDR3 contains 16 residues. Germline loops: CDR1 MNHEY, CDR2 SVGEGT. Between the trimmed V and J ends, which lost 10 bases and 0 bases, there was a span of 21 bases. The CDR3 nucleotides are TGTGCCACAACATCGTCCAGAGACAGGTACCAAGAGACCCAGTACTTC. Amino acids: CATTSSRDRYQETQYF.

In its sample, this clonotype was seen a few times. This CDR3 is CASSWFGVQETQYF. DNA for the CDR3: TGCGCCAGCAGCTGGTTCGGGGTACAAGAGACCCAGTACTTC. The chain joins TRBV5-1 to TRBJ2-5; D is possibly TRBD2 (5 bases). V was shortened by 3 bases and J by 2 bases, with 11 bases between the two germline ends. In germline, CDR1 is SGHRS, CDR2 YFSETQ. The CDR3 has 14 amino acids.

This clonotype was seen ten or more times. The genes are TRBV7-2 and TRBJ2-5, with TRBD1 matching 7 bases. The germline gives CDR1 SGHTA, CDR2 FQGNSA. Trimming cost V 1 base and J 5 bases; bases outside gene matches: 7. This CDR3 is built from 15 residues. CDR3 nucleotide sequence: TGTGCCAGCAGCTTAGTGGGCAGGGGGATCGAGACCCAGTACTTC. Its protein is CASSLVGRGIETQYF.

This chain links TRBV20-1 with TRBJ2-7; 12 bases agree with TRBD2. V lost 3 bases, J lost 4 bases, and 4 bases stayed unmatched. Per the germline V gene, CDR1 is DFQATT and CDR2 is SNEGSKA (reference sequence). The CDR3 contains 14 residues. This chain's CDR3 is CSASSLAGGYEQYF. CDR3 coding DNA: TGCAGTGCTAGTAGTCTAGCGGGAGGGTACGAGCAGTACTTC.

This chain joins TRBV6-2 or TRBV6-3 and TRBJ2-3; D not certain. This CDR3 region has 14 residues. Germline V gene sequence: CDR1 MNHEY, CDR2 SVGEGT. The V gene lost 6 bases and the J gene lost 0 bases, with 10 bases spanning the gap. This chain's CDR3 is CASSLPPSTDTQYF. CDR3 nucleotide sequence: TGTGCCAGCAGCCTGCCTCCAAGCACAGATACGCAGTATTTT.

Comment on this clonotype: A clone one base away is much larger, so this may be a read error. This chain joins TRBV7-2 and TRBJ1-4; 7 bases match TRBD1. Germline loops: CDR1 SGHTA, CDR2 FQGNSA. The CDR3 is made up of 15 amino acids. CDR3 nucleotide sequence: TGTGCCAGCAGCTTCCAGACAGGGTCTAATGAAGAACTGTTTTTT. Protein sequence: CASSFQTGSNEELFF.